These 3 T cell receptor beta chains were all obtained from the same sample, sequenced in a study of blood T cell repertoires in COVID-19. Produced via immunoSEQ multiplex PCR; TCRdb's table is partial and in-frame only. The sample records approximately 160,000 clones, approximately 80% being singletons. The sample consisted of peripheral blood. All receptors derive from a woman between 45 and 65 years old in a cohort sampled during active or convalescent COVID-19.

This sequence joins TRBV6-1 and TRBJ1-2; D may be TRBD1 (5 bases). From germline, CDR1 is MNHNS and CDR2 SASEGT. The CDR3 is 15 residues long. Trimming shortened V by 3 bases and J by 4 bases, and 15 bases separated the two germline ends. The CDR3 is CASSDPGGKAYGYTF. CDR3 nucleotides: TGTGCCAGCAGTGACCCCGGGGGTAAGGCCTATGGCTACACCTTC.

This clone was counted between two and nine times. The chain carries TRBV19 and TRBJ2-7; D is unclear. This CDR3 comprises 13 residues. The germline V gene has CDR1 LNHDA and CDR2 SQIVND (reference sequence). Trimming removed 6 bases from V and 2 bases from J, with 11 bases in between. The CDR3 DNA sequence: TGTGCCAGTAGCGTACAGAGAACCTACGAGCAGTACTTC. Translated: CASSVQRTYEQYF. The variable domain in full, with the rest retrieved from reference TRBV19 and TRBJ2-7, is DGGITQSPKYLFRKEGQNVTLSCEQNLNHDAMYWYRQDPGQGLRLIYYSQIVNDFQKGDIAEGYSVSREKKESFPLTVTSAQKNPTAFYLCASSVQRTYEQYFGPGTRLTVT.

The chain uses TRBV5-1 and TRBJ2-7; TRBD1 matches 8 bases. The CDR3 has 15 residues. Germline lookup yields CDR1 SGHRS and CDR2 YFSETQ. The V segment lost 0 bases and the J segment 5 bases; nucleotides outside the gene matches: 7. The CDR3 loop reads CASSLVSGGRDEQYF. The DNA for the CDR3 is TGCGCCAGCAGCTTGGTTTCAGGGGGCCGCGACGAGCAGTACTTC.